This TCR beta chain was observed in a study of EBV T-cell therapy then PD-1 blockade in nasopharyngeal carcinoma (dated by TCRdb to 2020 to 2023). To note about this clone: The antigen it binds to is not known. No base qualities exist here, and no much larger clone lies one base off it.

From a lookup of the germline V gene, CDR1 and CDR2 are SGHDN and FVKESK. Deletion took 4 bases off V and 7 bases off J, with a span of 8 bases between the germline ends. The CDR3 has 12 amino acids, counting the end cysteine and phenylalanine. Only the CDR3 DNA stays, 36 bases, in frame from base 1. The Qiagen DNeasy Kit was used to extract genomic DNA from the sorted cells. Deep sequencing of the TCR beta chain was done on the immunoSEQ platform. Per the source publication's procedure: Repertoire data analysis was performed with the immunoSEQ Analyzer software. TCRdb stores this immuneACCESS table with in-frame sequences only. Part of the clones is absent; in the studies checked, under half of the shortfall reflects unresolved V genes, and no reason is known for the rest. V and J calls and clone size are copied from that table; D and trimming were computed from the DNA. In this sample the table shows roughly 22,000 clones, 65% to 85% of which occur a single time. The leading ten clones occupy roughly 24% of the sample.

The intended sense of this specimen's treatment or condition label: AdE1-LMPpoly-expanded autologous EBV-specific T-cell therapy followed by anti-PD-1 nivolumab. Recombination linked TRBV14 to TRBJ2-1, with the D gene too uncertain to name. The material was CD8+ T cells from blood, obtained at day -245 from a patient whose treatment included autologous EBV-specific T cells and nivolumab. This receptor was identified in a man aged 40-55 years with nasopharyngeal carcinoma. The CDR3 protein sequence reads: CASSPPRNEQFF. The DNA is TGTGCCAGCAGCCCCCCGAGGAATGAGCAGTTCTTC.